The clone carrying this T cell receptor beta chain has just a few counts. This specimen comes from a study of T-cell reconstitution after alpha-beta-depleted transplantation in children. The TCRbeta library was prepared with unique molecular identifiers. TCRdb recomputed calls from the PCR reads with MiXCR, one row per CDR3 protein. The table records approximately 510,000 distinct CDR3 sequences, around 17% of them present only once. The CDR3 contains 15 residues. V shed 8 bases and J 5 bases; nucleotides not matched to a gene: 6. Germline CDR1 MNHNS, CDR2 SASEGT. This receptor was identified in a human donor who donated a stem cell graft to a child with acute lymphoblastic leukemia. This specimen was PBMCs from the stem cell graft donor, taken from the stem cell graft. V is TRBV6-1 and J is TRBJ2-3; 14 bases align to TRBD2. In nucleotides, the CDR3 is TGTGCCAGCCGGGGACTAGCGGGAGAGGGAGATACGCAGTATTTT. Protein sequence: CASRGLAGEGDTQYF.